This TCR beta chain was sequenced in a study of cytomegalovirus exposure and HLA in healthy donors. Study overall: A later analysis reported the same platform for the 120 or so validation repertoires and the approximately 700 first-cohort repertoires. Overall study results and limits: In vitro testing confirmed a few CMV-associated chains as specific for CMV antigens.

This clone was seen only a few times. The antigen remains unidentified. Libraries were prepared by immunoSEQ multiplex PCR; TCRdb keeps only in-frame clonotypes and omits some of them. The sample has 150,000 to 200,000 clones; approximately 84% are singletons. The CDR3 is made up of 13 amino acids. Looked up from germline, CDR1 is LNHNV and CDR2 is YYDKDF (reference sequence). V lost 1 base, J lost 8 bases, and 11 bases lay in between. Sequenced sample: PBMCs. The chain combines TRBV15 with TRBJ1-2; maybe TRBD1 (6 bases). The sequence was collected from a young woman in good health and CMV-seropositive. CDR3 in amino acids: CATSRVEGDGYTF. The CDR3 DNA sequence: TGTGCCACCAGCAGAGTAGAGGGGGACGGCTACACCTTC.